These 20 T cell receptor beta chains were sequenced from one sample in a study of T cells after yellow fever vaccination. TCRdb re-called the 5' RACE reads through MiXCR, storing one row per CDR3 protein. The profile shows roughly 150,000 distinct CDR3 sequences, under 7.5% of them singletons. The source was CD4+ T cells sorted from PBMCs, collected more than 4 days after the first yellow fever vaccination. Every receptor here comes from a young man who received the YFV17D yellow fever vaccine.

The table lists this clonotype with a few counts. This chain connects TRBV5-4 to TRBJ2-3; TRBD1 matches at 8 bases. The CDR3 runs 15 residues. Germline V gene data show CDR1 as SGHNT and CDR2 as YYREEE (reference sequence). J gave up 0 bases and V 4 bases, and 4 bases lay outside the gene matches. This CDR3 is CASSRQGSSTDTQYF. The CDR3 region has the DNA TGTGCCAGCAGCCGACAGGGGTCCAGCACAGATACGCAGTATTTT.

J is TRBJ1-1 and V is TRBV5-1; perhaps TRBD1 as D (5 bases). From germline, CDR1 is SGHRS and CDR2 YFSETQ. The CDR3 totals 14 residues. The germline V and J ends were trimmed by 4 bases and 4 bases, with 14 bases remaining between them. This CDR3 reads CASSHDGGGTEAFF. DNA for the CDR3: TGCGCCAGCAGCCACGACGGGGGAGGCACTGAAGCTTTCTTT.

This clonotype was recorded many times. The CDR3 is CGVTAGNQPQHF. The CDR3 DNA sequence: TGCGGGGTCACGGCCGGCAATCAGCCCCAGCATTTT. V and J are TRBV29-1 and TRBJ1-5; no clear D. This CDR3 spans 12 amino acids. The germline V gene has CDR1 SQVTM and CDR2 ANQGSEA. Full variable domain (rest looked up from reference TRBV29-1 and TRBJ1-5): SAVISQKPSRDICQRGTSLTIQCQVDSQVTMMFWYRQQPGQSLTLIATANQGSEATYESGFVIDKFPISRPNLTFSTLTVSNMSPEDSSIYLCGVTAGNQPQHFGDGTRLSIL.

Concerning this clonotype itself: A single base separates this from a much larger clone, so it may be a read error. The V call is TRBV7-3, the J call TRBJ2-2; D possibly matches TRBD1 or TRBD2 (7 bases each). There are 13 residues in the CDR3. Germline V gene sequence: CDR1 SGHTA, CDR2 FQGTGA. CDR3 in DNA: TGTGCCGGCAGGGGGGGGGACACCGGGGAGCTGTTTTTT. Encoded protein: CAGRGGDTGELFF.

This clonotype was observed many times. V is TRBV2 and J is TRBJ1-3; D not resolved. The V end lost 3 bases, the J end lost 0 bases, and 3 bases lay between the germline ends. Germline V CDR1 and CDR2: SNHLY, FYNNEI. There are 13 residues in the CDR3. The CDR3 is CASSESSGNTIYF. The CDR3 DNA sequence: TGTGCCAGCAGTGAGAGCTCTGGAAACACCATATATTTT. The full variable domain, completed using reference TRBV2 and TRBJ1-3, is EPEVTQTPSHQVTQMGQEVILRCVPISNHLYFYWYRQILGQKVEFLVSFYNNEISEKSEIFDDQFSVERPDGSNFTLKIRSTKLEDSAMYFCASSESSGNTIYFGEGSWLTVV.

The sample holds many counts of this clonotype. The CDR3 sequence is CASSEWVAGTDTQYF. For the CDR3, the DNA is TGCGCCAGCAGTGAGTGGGTAGCGGGCACAGATACGCAGTATTTT. The chain carries TRBV10-2 and TRBJ2-3, with D perhaps matching TRBD2 (6 bases). CDR1 and CDR2 from the germline V gene are WSHSY and SAAADI. The V end lost 1 base, the J end lost 1 base, and 9 bases lay between the germline ends. The CDR3 is 15 residues long.

This clonotype was seen ten or more times. V and J are TRBV18 and TRBJ2-1; TRBD1 aligns across 8 bases. Trimming cost V 6 bases and J 7 bases; bases outside gene matches: 14. The CDR3 runs 16 residues. From germline, CDR1 is KGHSH and CDR2 LQKENI. CDR3: CASSPIFLDRENEQFF. The CDR3 DNA is TGTGCCAGCTCGCCGATTTTTCTGGACAGGGAAAATGAGCAGTTCTTC.

The chain employs TRBV5-1 and TRBJ2-6, with TRBD1 matching over 10 bases. The CDR3 spans 16 residues. CDR1 SGHRS and CDR2 YFSETQ come from the germline V gene. After removal of 4 bases from V and 4 bases from J, the junction contained 5 bases not matched to a gene. The CDR3 DNA sequence: TGCGCCAGCAGCGGACAGGGGGTATCCGGGGCCAACGTCCTGACTTTC. This sequence encodes CASSGQGVSGANVLTF.

The CDR3, as DNA: TGTGCCAGCAGCCCCAGGGCGGGGTTCGATGAGCAGTTCTTC. Encoded protein: CASSPRAGFDEQFF. V gene TRBV11-1 combines with J gene TRBJ2-1, with D tentatively TRBD2 (6 bases). CDR3 length: 14 amino acids. Germline assignment: CDR1 SGHAT and CDR2 FQDESV (reference sequence). Trimming pared 5 bases from V and 8 bases from J, leaving 16 bases between.

The table lists this clonotype with a few counts. The rearrangement uses TRBV18 and TRBJ1-3; tentatively, D is TRBD1 (5 bases). Trimming shortened V by 2 bases and J by 0 bases, and 8 bases separated the two germline ends. This CDR3 spans 15 amino acids. The V gene's germline CDR1 is KGHSH and CDR2 LQKENI. The DNA of the CDR3 is TGTGCCAGCTCACCAGGGACGGACTCTGGAAACACCATATATTTT. This translates into CASSPGTDSGNTIYF.

This clonotype was counted at least ten times. The V call is TRBV5-1, the J call TRBJ2-2, with unresolved D. The CDR3 loop spans 13 amino acids. Germline V gene data show CDR1 as SGHRS and CDR2 as YFSETQ. Trimming pared 4 bases from V and 6 bases from J, leaving 10 bases between. CDR3 coding DNA: TGCGCCAGCAGCCTGGACCCCGCCGGGGAGCTGTTTTTT. It encodes CASSLDPAGELFF.

The J gene is TRBJ1-2, the V gene TRBV7-2, with TRBD1 as a possible D gene (6 bases). The CDR3 has 15 residues. Trimming removed 2 bases at V and 4 bases at J, with 14 bases between. Germline CDR1 is SGHTA and CDR2 is FQGNSA. The CDR3 bases are TGTGCCAGCAGCTTAACCCAGGGGTACGGCTATGGCTACACCTTC. Translated: CASSLTQGYGYGYTF.

There are a few counts of this clonotype. The J gene is TRBJ1-1, the V gene TRBV12-3 or TRBV12-4, with D perhaps matching TRBD1 (6 bases). V lost 0 bases and J 5 bases, leaving 10 bases between the germline ends. The CDR3 has 14 amino acids. The CDR3 DNA is TGTGCCAGCAGTTTAGCGGAGGGGGTAACTGAAGCTTTCTTT. Translated, it gives CASSLAEGVTEAFF.

This clonotype was detected only a few times. This chain uses TRBV18 with TRBJ2-1, with D possibly being TRBD2 (6 bases). Germline values: CDR1 KGHSH, CDR2 LQKENI. The CDR3 length is 16 residues. With 0 bases removed from V and 2 bases from J, the gap between germline ends came to 11 bases. The CDR3 is CASSPPVGGTYNEQFF. The CDR3 DNA reads as TGTGCCAGCTCACCACCTGTTGGGGGGACCTACAATGAGCAGTTCTTC.

This chain links TRBV6-1 with TRBJ2-7, with D perhaps TRBD1 (5 bases). The CDR3 length is 14 residues. Germline loops: CDR1 MNHNS, CDR2 SASEGT. The V gene lost 6 bases and the J gene lost 2 bases, with 14 bases spanning the gap. CDR3 sequence (DNA): TGTGCCAGCAGCCCTACGCCAGGGCCCTACGAGCAGTACGTC. Protein sequence: CASSPTPGPYEQYV.

Only a few counts were recorded for this clonotype. This chain links TRBV11-2 with TRBJ2-7, with D perhaps given as TRBD1 or TRBD2 (6 bases each). Germline CDR1 reads SGHAT; CDR2 reads FQNNGV. The CDR3 spans 13 residues. Trimming cost V 6 bases and J 7 bases, with 16 bases left between them. The CDR3 is CASSHREVGEQYF. The CDR3, as DNA: TGTGCCAGCAGTCACAGGGAGGTGGGGGAGCAGTACTTC.

V and J are TRBV6-5 and TRBJ1-1, with unresolved D. From germline, CDR1 is MNHEY and CDR2 SVGAGI. Trimming took 0 bases from V and 3 from J, leaving 8 bases between them. This CDR3 has 14 residues. The chain's CDR3 is CASSYSVGDTEAFF. The CDR3 DNA is TGTGCCAGCAGTTACTCGGTCGGGGACACTGAAGCTTTCTTT.

This clonotype was seen many times. The chain is built from TRBV7-2 and TRBJ1-2; 7 nucleotides match TRBD1. Unmatched junction bases numbered 19, after V lost 4 bases and J lost 8 bases. Germline CDR1 is SGHTA and CDR2 is FQGNSA. This CDR3 is built from 17 residues. CDR3 in amino acids: CASSSLRRQGVERGYTF. Here the CDR3 DNA reads TGTGCCAGCAGCTCCCTCCGACGTCAGGGGGTAGAAAGAGGCTACACCTTC.

The gene calls are TRBV18 and TRBJ2-2, with 10 bases fitting TRBD2. J was trimmed by 0 bases and V by 6 bases; bases with no gene match: 10. This CDR3 is built from 18 residues. The germline V gene encodes CDR1 KGHSH and CDR2 LQKENI. CDR3 DNA sequence: TGTGCCAGCTCCCTCCGGAGTAGCGGGGGGTCGAACACCGGGGAGCTGTTTTTT. Translated: CASSLRSSGGSNTGELFF. The complete variable domain, with remaining parts taken from reference TRBV18 and TRBJ2-2, reads NAGVMQNPRHLVRRRGQEARLRCSPMKGHSHVYWYRQLPEEGLKFMVYLQKENIIDESGMPKERFSAEFPKEGPSILRIQQVVRGDSAAYFCASSLRSSGGSNTGELFFGEGSRLTVL.

This clonotype was recorded a few times. The chain employs TRBV20-1 and TRBJ2-6; weak D call: TRBD1 (5 bases). V was pared by 0 bases and J by 0 bases, with 12 bases between. Germline V lookup: CDR1 DFQATT, CDR2 SNEGSKA (reference sequence). The CDR3 loop spans 17 amino acids. The CDR3 sequence: CSARDIDSYSGANVLTF. As DNA, the CDR3 is TGCAGTGCTAGAGATATCGACAGTTACTCTGGGGCCAACGTCCTGACTTTC.